These 31 T cell receptor beta chains originate from one sample sequenced in a study of cytomegalovirus exposure and HLA in healthy donors (dated by TCRdb to 2016 to 2017). The library was generated by the immunoSEQ multiplex PCR assay. For the multiplex PCR, a mixture combining 60 forward primers for TCR Vbeta segments and 13 reverse primers for TCR Jbeta segments was used. TCRdb took this table from immuneACCESS and kept in-frame rearrangements with V and J called. Such tables lack part of the clones; where checked against another copy, unresolved V genes explain under half of the gap, and the rest is unexplained. This sample lists 250,000 to 350,000 clones; 80% to 90% were detected once. The ten most abundant clones make up roughly 4% of the sample. The material sequenced was PBMCs. Source of these receptors: a man aged 40-49 years in good health and CMV-seropositive.

The chain recombines TRBV10-3 with TRBJ2-1, with unresolved D. Germline loops: CDR1 ENHRY, CDR2 SYGVKD. The CDR3 runs to 16 residues. V gave up 3 bases and J gave up 1 base, with 13 bases separating them. This chain's CDR3 is CAISDSARISYNEQFF. CDR3 DNA sequence: TGTGCCATCAGTGATTCGGCTAGAATATCCTACAATGAGCAGTTCTTC.

The rearrangement joins TRBV27 to TRBJ2-7; the D gene is possibly TRBD2 (6 bases). V was pared by 9 bases and J by 2 bases, with 14 bases between. The CDR3 extends over 13 amino acids. Per germline, CDR1 MNHEY and CDR2 SMNVEV (reference sequence). Written as DNA, the CDR3 is TGTGCCAGTTCAGTTAGCGGCCCCTACGAGCAGTACTTC. Translation: CASSVSGPYEQYF.

The chain has TRBV6-5 and TRBJ1-5; TRBD1 might be the D (6 bases). In germline, CDR1 is MNHEY, CDR2 SVGAGI. CDR3 length: 15 amino acids. Trimming cost V 2 bases and J 6 bases, with 14 bases left between them. DNA for the CDR3: TGTGCCAGCAGTTACGCTGGGGGCGAGGGTCAGCCCCAGCATTTT. Its translation is CASSYAGGEGQPQHF.

The rearrangement joins TRBV27 to TRBJ2-7, with D possibly matching TRBD1 (6 bases). Trimming stripped 6 bases from V and 2 bases from J, with 17 bases between. Germline values: CDR1 MNHEY, CDR2 SMNVEV (reference sequence). The CDR3 runs to 15 residues. DNA of the CDR3: TGTGCCAGCAGGTCTACTCAGGGGCTCCCCTACGAGCAGTACTTC. Protein product: CASRSTQGLPYEQYF.

The table lists this clone with a few counts. V gene TRBV5-1 combines with J gene TRBJ2-1, with D unresolved. Germline values: CDR1 SGHRS, CDR2 YFSETQ. The CDR3 contains 13 residues. V was cut by 2 bases and J by 3 bases, with 6 bases left in between. The CDR3 DNA follows: TGCGCCAGCAGCTTTGATAGCTACAATGAGCAGTTCTTC. This translates into CASSFDSYNEQFF.

The V call is TRBV7-2, the J call TRBJ2-5, with D maybe TRBD1 (5 bases). CDR1 and CDR2 from the germline V gene are SGHTA and FQGNSA. The CDR3 spans 16 residues. Between the trimmed V and J ends, which lost 1 base and 1 base, there was a span of 13 bases. The CDR3 reads CASSLDPQGFQETQYF. CDR3 nucleotides: TGTGCCAGCAGCTTAGATCCTCAGGGTTTCCAAGAGACCCAGTACTTC.

The V gene is TRBV27, the J gene TRBJ2-7, with TRBD2 identical over 10 bases. V shed 5 bases and J 3 bases; nucleotides not matched to a gene: 7. There are 15 residues in the CDR3. CDR1 and CDR2 from the germline V gene are MNHEY and SMNVEV (reference sequence). CDR3 in DNA: TGTGCCAGCAGTATAATAGCGGGAGGTTTCTACGAGCAGTACTTC. This codes for CASSIIAGGFYEQYF.

The chain uses TRBV5-1 and TRBJ2-1; 12 bases fit TRBD2. The V gene's germline CDR1 is SGHRS and CDR2 YFSETQ. J lost 7 bases, V lost 0 bases, and 11 bases had no gene match. The CDR3 is 18 residues long. The CDR3 nucleotides read TGCGCCAGCAGCTTGGCCAGGCTAGCGGGAGGGCCGGGGAATGAGCAGTTCTTC. Protein product: CASSLARLAGGPGNEQFF.

The CDR3 region has the DNA TGTGCCAGCAGCCAAGTTCGGGGGACTCGGTACAATGAGCAGTTCTTC. Residues: CASSQVRGTRYNEQFF. The rearrangement uses TRBV14 and TRBJ2-1; a possible D gene is TRBD2 (6 bases). The germline V gene has CDR1 SGHDN and CDR2 FVKESK. The CDR3 loop spans 16 amino acids. The germline V and J ends were trimmed by 1 base and 4 bases, with 14 bases remaining between them.

The V and J genes are TRBV6-5 and TRBJ2-3, with D perhaps TRBD2 (6 bases). The CDR3 runs to 16 residues. Between the trimmed V and J ends, which lost 1 base and 1 base, there was a span of 12 bases. Per germline, CDR1 MNHEY and CDR2 SVGAGI. This CDR3 is CASSYLAEERTDTQYF. CDR3 DNA sequence: TGTGCCAGCAGTTACTTAGCGGAGGAACGCACAGATACGCAGTATTTT.

This rearrangement joins TRBV7-3 to TRBJ1-1; 7 bases are a match to TRBD1. Germline trimming cut 1 base from V and 9 bases from J; bases unmatched to any gene: 8. Germline V CDR1 and CDR2: SGHTA, FQGTGA. This CDR3 comprises 14 residues. CDR3 DNA sequence: TGTGCCAGCAGCTTAAAGGGGCGGGACAGTCAAGCTTTCTTT. This encodes CASSLKGRDSQAFF.

J is TRBJ2-5 and V is TRBV11-2; unclear D gene. The CDR3 is 12 residues long. CDR1 and CDR2 (germline): SGHAT, FQNNGV. With 5 bases removed from V and 1 base from J, the gap between germline ends came to 5 bases. DNA for the CDR3: TGTGCCAGCAGCCGGTCCCAAGAGACCCAGTACTTC. Protein sequence: CASSRSQETQYF.

The chain uses TRBV7-2 and TRBJ1-1; 7 bases are shared with TRBD1. V lost 1 base and J lost 8; bases outside the gene matches: 10. This CDR3 is 15 amino acids long. Germline lookup yields CDR1 SGHTA and CDR2 FQGNSA. The CDR3 coding sequence is TGTGCCAGCAGCTTAGGTGGGACAGTACGATCCGAAGCTTTCTTT. Translated: CASSLGGTVRSEAFF.

This rearrangement joins TRBV6-6 to TRBJ1-6; D not certain. Germline loops: CDR1 MNHNY, CDR2 SVGAGI (reference sequence). CDR3 size: 14 residues. V was clipped by 5 bases and J by 8 bases, with 13 bases between them. The CDR3 nucleotides are TGTGCCAGCAGTATTGTCCAGAGGGATTCACCCCTCCACTTT. Residues: CASSIVQRDSPLHF.

The V and J genes are TRBV4-3 and TRBJ1-1; no clear D gene. V shed 5 bases and J shed 10 bases, with 11 bases lying between them. This CDR3 is built from 11 residues. Germline CDR1 and CDR2: LGHNA and YSLEER. The CDR3 reads CASSLLGRAFF. The CDR3 DNA reads TGCGCCAGCAGCTTACTTGGGCGAGCTTTCTTT.

For this clone: One end of the junction fails to match germline, which may point to a read error. The V and J genes are TRBV4-2 and TRBJ2-5, with 7 bases identical to TRBD2. Germline-derived CDR1 and CDR2 are LGHNA and YNFKEQ. This CDR3 region has 14 residues. The CDR3 nucleotides read TGTGCCAGCAGCCTCGGCCCTAGCGGCCCTTCAACGGACTTC. It codes for CASSLGPSGPSTDF.

The chain has TRBV29-1 and TRBJ2-7, with 11 bases matching TRBD1. V shed 2 bases and J 0 bases; nucleotides not matched to a gene: 6. The CDR3 runs to 16 residues. In germline, CDR1 is SQVTM, CDR2 ANQGSEA. Here the CDR3 DNA reads TGCAGCGTTGAACCGGGACAGGGGGAAGACTCCTACGAGCAGTACTTC. Translated, it gives CSVEPGQGEDSYEQYF.

The genes are TRBV10-1 and TRBJ2-3; D is possibly TRBD2 (5 bases). The CDR3 sequence is 16 residues long. Germline V gene lookup returns CDR1 WNHNN and CDR2 SYGVQD (reference sequence). The V end lost 7 bases, the J end lost 2 bases, and 19 bases lay between the germline ends. CDR3 sequence: CASKPGGRRSTDTQYF. The DNA for the CDR3 is TGCGCCAGCAAGCCTGGAGGTCGGAGGTCCACAGATACGCAGTATTTT.

The rearrangement joins TRBV6-5 to TRBJ1-1; TRBD1 matches at 10 bases. The germline V gene encodes CDR1 MNHEY and CDR2 SVGAGI. The CDR3 is 15 residues long. V lost 2 bases to trimming and J lost 1 base; unmatched junction nucleotides: 1. CDR3: CASSYDRGRNTEAFF. The CDR3 DNA reads as TGTGCCAGCAGTTACGACAGGGGGCGGAACACTGAAGCTTTCTTT.

This chain joins TRBV11-2 and TRBJ2-1; the match to TRBD2 covers 8 bases. Germline CDR1 and CDR2: SGHAT and FQNNGV. V dropped 4 bases and J dropped 5; count of bases not matched to a gene: 13. This CDR3 has 17 amino acids. This chain's CDR3 is CASSSMVRTSSNNEQFF. The CDR3 DNA reads as TGTGCCAGCAGCTCTATGGTTCGGACTAGCTCTAACAATGAGCAGTTCTTC. Filled out from reference TRBV11-2 and TRBJ2-1, the complete variable domain reads EAGVAQSPRYKIIEKRQSVAFWCNPISGHATLYWYQQILGQGPKLLIQFQNNGVVDDSQLPKDRFSAERLKGVDSTLKIQPAKLEDSAVYLCASSSMVRTSSNNEQFFGPGTRLTVL.

The chain is built from TRBV7-9 and TRBJ1-2, with D perhaps matching TRBD1 (5 bases). The CDR3 covers 12 residues. From germline, CDR1 is SEHNR and CDR2 FQNEAQ (reference sequence). The germline V and J ends were trimmed by 3 bases and 6 bases, with 8 bases remaining between them. The CDR3 bases are TGTGCCAGCAGCTTGGGGGAGGATGGCTACACCTTC. Its translation: CASSLGEDGYTF.

Concerning this clone itself: At one end the junction does not follow the germline gene, possibly because of a read error. The chain's CDR3 is CASSANQGADYSYTF. CDR3 in DNA: TGTGCCAGCAGTGCCAACCAGGGGGCCGACTATAGCTACACCTTC. The chain carries TRBV25-1 and TRBJ1-2, with 8 bases matching TRBD1. CDR3 length equals 15 residues. The V gene's germline CDR1 is MGHDK and CDR2 SYGVNS.

The genes are TRBV9 and TRBJ1-1; perhaps TRBD1 as D (6 bases). This CDR3 comprises 16 residues. Germline lookup yields CDR1 SGDLS and CDR2 YYNGEE. Trimming pared 3 bases from V and 0 bases from J, leaving 15 bases between. This CDR3 is CASSEQTGLMNTEAFF. CDR3 bases: TGTGCCAGCAGCGAGCAAACAGGGCTCATGAACACTGAAGCTTTCTTT.

This chain joins TRBV6-5 and TRBJ1-1, with D tentatively TRBD1 (6 bases). CDR1 and CDR2 (germline): MNHEY, SVGAGI. V was shortened by 6 bases and J by 5 bases, with 19 bases between the two germline ends. This CDR3 is built from 15 residues. CDR3 in DNA: TGTGCCAGCAGCGGTAACAGGGCAATAGGGACTGAAGCTTTCTTT. Translated: CASSGNRAIGTEAFF.

The chain recombines TRBV7-8 with TRBJ2-1, with D possibly matching TRBD1 (6 bases). Germline CDR1 and CDR2: SGHVS and FQNEAQ. The germline V and J ends were trimmed by 5 bases and 11 bases, with 22 bases remaining between them. This CDR3 is 15 amino acids long. CDR3 DNA sequence: TGTGCCAGCAGCCCCAACATAAGGGACAACTCGAAGCAGTTCTTC. It translates to CASSPNIRDNSKQFF.

This sequence joins TRBV28 and TRBJ2-7; 8 bases match TRBD1. The germline V gene has CDR1 MDHEN and CDR2 SYDVKM. The CDR3 has 14 amino acids. With 6 bases clipped from V and 7 bases from J, the junction kept 11 bases outside the gene matches. For the CDR3, the DNA is TGTGCCAGCAGGGGGACAGGATTTTCCCTAGAGCAGTACTTC. It translates to CASRGTGFSLEQYF.

CDR3 sequence (DNA): TGTGCCAGCAGTGAGGGCCCTGGAAACATTCAGTACTTC. This codes for CASSEGPGNIQYF. V gene TRBV2 combines with J gene TRBJ2-4; no reliable D call. CDR1 and CDR2 (germline): SNHLY, FYNNEI. This CDR3 contains 13 residues. V lost 3 bases, J lost 6 bases, and 9 bases lay in between. The full variable domain, rest sourced from reference TRBV2 and TRBJ2-4, is EPEVTQTPSHQVTQMGQEVILRCVPISNHLYFYWYRQILGQKVEFLVSFYNNEISEKSEIFDDQFSVERPDGSNFTLKIRSTKLEDSAMYFCASSEGPGNIQYFGAGTRLSVL.

This chain joins TRBV4-1 and TRBJ1-1; the D is unclear. Germline V gene lookup returns CDR1 MGHRA and CDR2 YSYEKL. The V end was cut by 4 bases, the J end by 3 bases, with 15 bases between. The CDR3 runs 15 residues. The CDR3 loop reads CASSRLIGEDTEAFF. The CDR3, as DNA: TGCGCCAGCAGCCGCCTGATCGGGGAGGACACTGAAGCTTTCTTT.

The J gene is TRBJ1-1, the V gene TRBV2; D is perhaps TRBD1 (5 bases). The CDR3 runs 12 residues. V was shortened by 11 bases and J by 6 bases, with 16 bases between the two germline ends. The germline gives CDR1 SNHLY, CDR2 FYNNEI. The CDR3 DNA reads as TGTGCCCTGTGGGGGGATGCCCCTGAAGCTTTCTTT. Protein sequence: CALWGDAPEAFF.

V gene TRBV19 combines with J gene TRBJ2-2; maybe TRBD1 (5 bases). Between the trimmed V and J ends, which lost 1 base and 6 bases, there was a span of 9 bases. The CDR3 spans 14 residues. Looked up from germline, CDR1 is LNHDA and CDR2 is SQIVND (reference sequence). The CDR3 bases are TGTGCCAGTAGTATAGGGGTAGGGGCCGGGGAGCTGTTTTTT. Its protein is CASSIGVGAGELFF.

The chain combines TRBV5-1 with TRBJ2-2, with TRBD1 matching 7 bases. Germline-derived CDR1 and CDR2 are SGHRS and YFSETQ. J gave up 0 bases and V 5 bases, and 4 bases lay outside the gene matches. The CDR3 contains 15 residues. The CDR3 region is CASSLGQPNTGELFF. CDR3 nucleotide sequence: TGCGCCAGCAGTCTGGGACAGCCGAACACCGGGGAGCTGTTTTTT.